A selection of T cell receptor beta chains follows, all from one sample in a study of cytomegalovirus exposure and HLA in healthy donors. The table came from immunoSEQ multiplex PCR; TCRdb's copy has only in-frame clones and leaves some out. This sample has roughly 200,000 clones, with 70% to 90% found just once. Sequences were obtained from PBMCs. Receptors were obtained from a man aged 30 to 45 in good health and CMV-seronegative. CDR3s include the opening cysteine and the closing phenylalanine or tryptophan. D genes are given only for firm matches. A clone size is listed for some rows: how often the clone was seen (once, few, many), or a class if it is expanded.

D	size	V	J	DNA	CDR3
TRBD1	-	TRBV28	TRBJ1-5	TGTGCCAGCAGTAATGACAGGGGGCGAGGGGATCAGCCCCAGCATTTT	CASSNDRGRGDQPQHF
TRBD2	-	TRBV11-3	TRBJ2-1	TGTGCCAGCAGCTTAGAGGGGGGGGAAAACAATGAGCAGTTCTTC	CASSLEGGENNEQFF
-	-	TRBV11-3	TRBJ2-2	TGTGCCAGCGAGTCCGGGGAGCTGTTTTTT	CASESGELFF
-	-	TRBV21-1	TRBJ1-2	TGTGCCAGCAGCAAAGCGCGGCAGGGTCCGGGGGTTACCCGGTATGGCTACACCTTC	CASSKARQGPGVTRYGYTF
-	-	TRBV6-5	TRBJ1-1	TGTGCCAGCAGTTCCTTCAGGGGTCGGCTCACTGAAGCTTTCTTT	CASSSFRGRLTEAFF
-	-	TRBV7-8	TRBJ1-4	TGTGCCAGCAGCTCCCCGGACAGCAAACTGTTTTTT	CASSSPDSKLFF
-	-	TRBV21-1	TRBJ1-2	TGTGCCAGCAGCAAAGCTGGGGGCGATCGATATGGCTACACCTTC	CASSKAGGDRYGYTF
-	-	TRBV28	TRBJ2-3	TGTGCCAGCAGCGCACCACCGGGGAATACGCAGTATTTT	CASSAPPGNTQYF
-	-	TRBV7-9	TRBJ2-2	TGTGCCAGCAGCTCCCGGGGAAACGGGGAGCTGTTTTTT	CASSSRGNGELFF
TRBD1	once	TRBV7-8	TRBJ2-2	TGTGCCACTATTACTGCCGGGACAGAGGACACCGGGGAGCTGTTTTTT	CATITAGTEDTGELFF
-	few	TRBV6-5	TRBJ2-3	TGTGCCAGCAGCTCTACGACTTCGCTCACAGATACGCAGTATTTT	CASSSTTSLTDTQYF
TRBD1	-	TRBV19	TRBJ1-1	TGTGCCAGTAGTGGGACAGCAAACACTGAAGCTTTCTTT	CASSGTANTEAFF
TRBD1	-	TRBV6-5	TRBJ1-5	TGTGCCAGCAGTTACACAGGGGGGAGCAATCAGCCCCAGCATTTT	CASSYTGGSNQPQHF
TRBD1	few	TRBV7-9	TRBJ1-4	TGTGCCAGCAGAACGGGACAGGGATATGAAAAACTGTTTTTT	CASRTGQGYEKLFF
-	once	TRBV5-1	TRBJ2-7	TGCGCCAGCAGCTTGGTGTCGGACTTAGGGTACGAGCAGTACTTC	CASSLVSDLGYEQYF
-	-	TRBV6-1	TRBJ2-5	TGTGCCAGCAGTGAGGGGGCTAGGGAGACCCAGTACTTC	CASSEGARETQYF
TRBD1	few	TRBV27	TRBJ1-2	TGTGCCAGCAAGAGGGGGACAGGGGCCTATGGCTACACCTTC	CASKRGTGAYGYTF
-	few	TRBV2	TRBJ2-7	TGTGCCAGCAGTGAAAAAGGGACTTGGGTTGCCGAGCAGTACTTC	CASSEKGTWVAEQYF
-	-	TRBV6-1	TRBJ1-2	TGTGCCAGCAGTGAAAGGGGAAAGGCTAACTATGGCTACACCTTC	CASSERGKANYGYTF
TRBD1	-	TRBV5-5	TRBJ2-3	TGTGCCAGCAGCCGACCCGGGACAGGGGCAGATACGCAGTATTTT	CASSRPGTGADTQYF
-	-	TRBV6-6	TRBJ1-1	TGTGCCAGCAGAGAACCGGGACACGAGAACACTGAAGCTTTCTTT	CASREPGHENTEAFF
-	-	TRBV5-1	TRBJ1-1	TGCGCCAGCAGCTTGGAACCCAACACCGGGTACACTGAAGCTTTCTTT	CASSLEPNTGYTEAFF
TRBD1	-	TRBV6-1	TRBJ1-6	TGTGCCAGCAGTGGCCGGGACAGGGTATCGAATTCACCCCTCCACTTT	CASSGRDRVSNSPLHF
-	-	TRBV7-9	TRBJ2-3	TGTGCCAGCAGCCGTGGGGGGTTAGATACGCAGTATTTT	CASSRGGLDTQYF
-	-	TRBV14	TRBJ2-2	TGTGCCAGCAGCCGGGGGCCGATGGGGCTGTTTTTT	CASSRGPMGLFF
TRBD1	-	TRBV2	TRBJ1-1	TGTGCCAGCGGGGGACAGGGGACTGAAGCTTTCTTT	CASGGQGTEAFF
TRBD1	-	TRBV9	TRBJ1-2	TGTGCCAGCAGCCTCGGGGGGACAGGGTACTATGGCTACACCTTC	CASSLGGTGYYGYTF
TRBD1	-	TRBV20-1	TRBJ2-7	TGCAGTGCCAGGACAGGGGGCGAGCAGTACTTC	CSARTGGEQYF
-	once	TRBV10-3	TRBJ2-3	TGTGCCATCAGTGAGGCGGGGCGGCAGTCAGATACGCAGTATTTT	CAISEAGRQSDTQYF
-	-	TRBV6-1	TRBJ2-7	TGTGCCTCAAGGGGTTGGGGCTACGAGCAGTACTTC	CASRGWGYEQYF
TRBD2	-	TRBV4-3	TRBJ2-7	TGCGCCAGCAGCCAAACTAGCGGGGGGGCCTACGAGCAGTACTTC	CASSQTSGGAYEQYF
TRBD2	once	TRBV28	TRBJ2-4	TGTGCCAGCAGTTCCCAGCGGGGGCGGGCCAAAAACATTCAGTACTTC	CASSSQRGRAKNIQYF
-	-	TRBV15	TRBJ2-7	TGTGCCACCAGCAGAGACAAGGGGCGCTACGAGCAGTACTTC	CATSRDKGRYEQYF
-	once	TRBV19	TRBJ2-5	TGTGCCAGTAGTATGCCAGGGGGGCTACAAGAGACCCAGTACTTC	CASSMPGGLQETQYF